The 21 T cell receptor beta chains reported below all come from one sample, sequenced in a study of T cells in Graves' hyperthyroidism and ophthalmopathy. Amplification yielded TCR beta CDR3 regions, with RNA transcripts as the source. The HTBI primer set drove a first-round RT-PCR of the TCR CDR3. Via MiXCR, TCRdb re-called the multiplex PCR reads, giving one row per CDR3 protein. Among over 550,000 distinct CDR3 sequences listed, over 15% were seen once. Sequenced input: blood. The receptors derive from a woman aged 18-30 years with Graves' hyperthyroidism.

The rearrangement joins TRBV19 to TRBJ1-1; a weak D match, TRBD1 (5 bases). CDR1 is LNHDA, CDR2 SQIVND, per germline (reference sequence). The CDR3 totals 17 residues. V gave up 0 bases and J gave up 1 base, with 15 bases separating them. This CDR3 is CASSIDRTGLENTEAFF. The CDR3, as DNA: TGTGCCAGTAGTATAGACCGAACGGGACTTGAGAACACTGAAGCTTTCTTT.

This clonotype was detected only a few times. J is TRBJ2-7 and V is TRBV20-1; tentative D call: TRBD2 (5 bases). The CDR3 loop spans 11 amino acids. Germline CDR1 reads DFQATT; CDR2 reads SNEGSKA (reference sequence). The V and J ends lost 3 bases and 4 bases respectively, with 7 bases between them. CDR3 nucleotides: TGCAGTGCTAGCCGCGGGTACGAGCAGTACTTC. Amino acids: CSASRGYEQYF.

In its sample, this clonotype was seen many times. The chain employs TRBV3-1 and TRBJ2-2; 8 nucleotides match TRBD1. Unmatched junction bases numbered 6, after V lost 1 base and J lost 5 bases. The CDR3 is made up of 16 amino acids. The V gene's germline CDR1 is LGHDT and CDR2 YNNKEL (reference sequence). CDR3 sequence reads: CASSQVAGGRTGELFF. CDR3 bases: TGTGCCAGCAGCCAAGTGGCAGGGGGCCGGACCGGGGAGCTGTTTTTT.

A few counts support this clonotype. The chain uses TRBV6-1 and TRBJ1-4, with 9 bases aligning to TRBD1. The CDR3 loop spans 14 amino acids. The V gene end was trimmed by 6 bases and the J gene end by 2 bases; junction bases not matched to a gene: 1. Germline V CDR1 and CDR2: MNHNS, SASEGT. The CDR3 nucleotides read TGTGCCAGCAGGACAGGGGGGACTAATGAAAAACTGTTTTTT. This translates into CASRTGGTNEKLFF.

This clonotype has more than one count but fewer than ten. The CDR3 nucleotides read TGTGCCAGCAGCTTAGGGACTAGCGGGACGAGCGGGGAGCTGTTTTTT. Protein sequence: CASSLGTSGTSGELFF. The chain combines TRBV7-9 with TRBJ2-2; 12 bases match TRBD2. The CDR3 contains 16 residues. The J segment lost 7 bases and the V segment lost 1 base, leaving 4 bases of the junction unmatched. Germline values: CDR1 SEHNR, CDR2 FQNEAQ (reference sequence). The whole variable domain, filled in from reference TRBV7-9 and TRBJ2-2, reads DTGVSQNPRHKITKRGQNVTFRCDPISEHNRLYWYRQTLGQGPEFLTYFQNEAQLEKSRLLSDRFSAERPKGSFSTLEIQRTEQGDSAMYLCASSLGTSGTSGELFFGEGSRLTVL.

This clonotype was picked up a small number of times. The chain has TRBV28 and TRBJ1-2, with 7 bases fitting TRBD1. Germline V gene sequence: CDR1 MDHEN, CDR2 SYDVKM. With V trimmed by 4 bases and J by 4 bases, 3 bases remained unmatched. This CDR3 region has 13 residues. The CDR3 DNA sequence: TGTGCCAGCAGTTGGACAGGACGCTATGGCTACACCTTC. This encodes CASSWTGRYGYTF.

The sample holds many counts of this clonotype. The V and J genes are TRBV7-2 and TRBJ2-1; TRBD2 matches 7 bases. The CDR3 is made up of 16 amino acids. Per germline, CDR1 SGHTA and CDR2 FQGNSA. V lost 5 bases to trimming and J lost 3 bases; unmatched junction nucleotides: 10. CDR3 amino acids: CASSPSRLAVYNEQFF. The CDR3 DNA is TGTGCCAGCAGCCCTAGTCGGCTAGCGGTCTACAATGAGCAGTTCTTC. The full variable domain, completed using reference TRBV7-2 and TRBJ2-1, is GAGVSQSPSNKVTEKGKDVELRCDPISGHTALYWYRQSLGQGLEFLIYFQGNSAPDKSGLPSDRFSAERTGGSVSTLTIQRTQQEDSAVYLCASSPSRLAVYNEQFFGPGTRLTVL.

This clonotype was counted only a few times. In DNA, the CDR3 is TGTGCCAGCAGTTATGGCGGGGGGCCTGGAAACACCATATATTTT. This encodes CASSYGGGPGNTIYF. V usage is TRBV6-1 and J usage is TRBJ1-3; D perhaps matches TRBD1 (6 bases). Germline V gene sequence: CDR1 MNHNS, CDR2 SASEGT. The V gene lost 5 bases and the J gene lost 2 bases, with 13 bases spanning the gap. The CDR3 sequence is 15 residues long.

This clonotype was detected ten times or more. The V and J genes are TRBV20-1 and TRBJ2-1; possible D gene TRBD2, 6 bases. This CDR3 spans 15 amino acids. Germline CDR1 reads DFQATT; CDR2 reads SNEGSKA (reference sequence). V was clipped by 6 bases and J by 5 bases, with 20 bases between them. In nucleotides, the CDR3 is TGCAGTGCCCTCCCGCCGTCTAGCGTGAACAATGAGCAGTTCTTC. It encodes CSALPPSSVNNEQFF.

The chain recombines TRBV20-1 with TRBJ2-7; 9 nucleotides agree with TRBD2. Trimming cost V 3 bases and J 4 bases; bases outside gene matches: 10. The CDR3 loop spans 15 amino acids. Germline CDR1 is DFQATT and CDR2 is SNEGSKA (reference sequence). The CDR3 DNA reads as TGCAGTGCTAGGAAAGTTGGCGGGGGGGCGTACGAGCAGTACTTC. This encodes CSARKVGGGAYEQYF.

This clonotype was counted ten times or more. The gene calls are TRBV27 and TRBJ2-7; 9 bases are shared with TRBD1. Trimming cost V 8 bases and J 6 bases; bases outside gene matches: 17. This CDR3 is built from 16 residues. Germline lookup yields CDR1 MNHEY and CDR2 SMNVEV (reference sequence). CDR3: CASSSLRDRVVGEQYF. In DNA, the CDR3 is TGTGCCAGCTCCTCCCTCCGGGACAGGGTCGTCGGCGAGCAGTACTTC.

This clonotype came up a few times. The rearrangement links TRBV4-1 to TRBJ2-1; D call uncertain. V lost 8 bases and J 4 bases, leaving 6 bases between the germline ends. There are 11 residues in the CDR3. Germline V CDR1 and CDR2: MGHRA, YSYEKL. This CDR3 is CASARYNEQFF. CDR3 nucleotides: TGCGCCAGCGCTAGATACAATGAGCAGTTCTTC.

This clonotype was seen many times. The V and J genes are TRBV20-1 and TRBJ1-2, with no clear D. From germline, CDR1 is DFQATT and CDR2 SNEGSKA (reference sequence). The CDR3 totals 14 residues. Trimming removed 3 bases from V and 1 base from J, with 12 bases in between. CDR3 sequence: CSASLTGFNYGYTF. As DNA, the CDR3 is TGCAGTGCTAGCCTCACCGGTTTTAACTATGGCTACACCTTC.

There are a few counts of this clonotype. This sequence joins TRBV13 and TRBJ2-1, with 8 bases fitting TRBD2. Germline V gene lookup returns CDR1 PRHDT and CDR2 FYEKMQ (reference sequence). Trimming at V came to 4 bases and at J to 0 bases, leaving 11 bases not matched to a gene. The CDR3 is made up of 18 amino acids. The CDR3 here is CASSSGTSITSSYNEQFF. DNA for the CDR3: TGTGCCAGCAGCTCCGGGACTAGTATAACGAGCTCCTACAATGAGCAGTTCTTC.

V is TRBV12-3 or TRBV12-4 and J is TRBJ1-6; no firm D call. The CDR3 runs to 15 residues. V lost 3 bases, J lost 10 bases, and 16 bases lay in between. This chain's CDR3 is CASSFLRGVVSPLHF. The CDR3 coding sequence is TGTGCCAGCAGTTTTCTTCGGGGAGTCGTATCACCCCTCCACTTT.

This clonotype came up a few times. The V gene is TRBV11-2, the J gene TRBJ2-5; D is perhaps TRBD2 (7 bases). CDR1 and CDR2 (germline): SGHAT, FQNNGV. The CDR3 is 17 amino acids. V lost 5 bases and J lost 2, with 21 bases in between. CDR3 coding DNA: TGTGCCAGCAGCGTGTTCGGTGGGGGGGCTCAACAAGAGACCCAGTACTTC. This translates into CASSVFGGGAQQETQYF.

This clonotype has a count of ten or more. The rearrangement joins TRBV12-3 or TRBV12-4 to TRBJ2-5, with D possibly called TRBD1 or TRBD2 (5 bases each). V lost 2 bases to trimming and J lost 0 bases, with 13 bases between them. The CDR3 runs to 16 residues. CDR3 residues: CASSLLGVSYQETQYF. The CDR3 DNA sequence: TGTGCCAGCAGTTTATTGGGGGTATCCTACCAAGAGACCCAGTACTTC.

The V gene is TRBV6-2 or TRBV6-3, the J gene TRBJ2-5; 10 nucleotides match TRBD2. Germline V gene data show CDR1 as MNHEY and CDR2 as SVGEGT. CDR3 size: 14 residues. Unmatched junction bases numbered 4, after V lost 5 bases and J lost 4 bases. The CDR3 sequence: CASSEAGGPETQYF. CDR3 DNA sequence: TGTGCCAGCAGTGAAGCGGGGGGGCCAGAGACCCAGTACTTC.

This clonotype has a handful of counts. This chain links TRBV13 with TRBJ2-1; 7 bases are shared with TRBD2. The V gene end was trimmed by 0 bases and the J gene end by 5 bases; junction bases not matched to a gene: 10. CDR3 size: 17 residues. Germline CDR1 is PRHDT and CDR2 is FYEKMQ (reference sequence). The CDR3 DNA follows: TGTGCCAGCAGCTTAGGAGGCGCTAGCGGAGGAGACAATGAGCAGTTCTTC. Protein: CASSLGGASGGDNEQFF.

This clonotype was seen repeatedly, ten times or more. The chain joins TRBV28 to TRBJ2-3, with a possible D match to TRBD2 (6 bases). This CDR3 spans 14 amino acids. Germline loops: CDR1 MDHEN, CDR2 SYDVKM. Trimming shortened V by 6 bases and J by 6 bases, and 16 bases separated the two germline ends. CDR3 sequence: CASSPSLTSDTQYF. CDR3 sequence (DNA): TGTGCCAGCAGCCCCTCCCTAACTAGCGATACGCAGTATTTT.

This clonotype was counted ten times or more. The chain joins TRBV5-1 to TRBJ2-3, with D uncertain. CDR1 SGHRS and CDR2 YFSETQ come from the germline V gene. The V gene lost 3 bases and the J gene lost 0 bases, with 5 bases spanning the gap. The CDR3 is 13 amino acids. The CDR3 DNA is TGCGCCAGCAGCTCTCTTAGCACAGATACGCAGTATTTT. Encoded protein: CASSSLSTDTQYF.